Sequencing of this T cell receptor (beta chain) was carried out in a study of blood T cells in healthy people across ages. This CDR3 spans 17 amino acids. Trimming removed 3 bases from V and 9 bases from J; junction bases left unmatched: 11. The germline V gene has CDR1 SGHRS and CDR2 YFSETQ. Through a sample-barcoded 5' primer and a J-beta primer mix, a second PCR was run for about 6 to 11 cycles. Every single cDNA molecule received a tag from a template-switch adaptor with 12 random nucleotides. Paired-end reads containing CDR3 totaled no fewer than 3 million for each sample. Each CDR3 protein is one row after TCRdb ran MiXCR on the 5' RACE reads. Of about 1.7 million distinct CDR3 sequences listed, roughly 27% are singletons.

The sample consisted of blood. The rearrangement links TRBV5-1 to TRBJ2-1, with TRBD2 identical over 14 bases. The receptor comes from a woman in her thirties in good health. CDR3 in amino acids: CASSSYLVGLAGGEQFF. CDR3 coding DNA: TGCGCCAGCAGCTCCTACCTGGTCGGACTAGCGGGAGGTGAGCAGTTCTTC. Complete variable domain (other parts from reference TRBV5-1 and TRBJ2-1): KAGVTQTPRYLIKTRGQQVTLSCSPISGHRSVSWYQQTPGQGLQFLFEYFSETQRNKGNFPGRFSGRQFSNSRSEMNVSTLELGDSALYLCASSSYLVGLAGGEQFFGPGTRLTVL.